A selection of T cell receptor beta chains follows, all from one sample in a study of blood T cell repertoires in COVID-19. Clones were read by immunoSEQ multiplex PCR, and TCRdb kept only the in-frame ones, dropping some. The sample comprises about 440,000 clones, about 85% of which are singletons, and under 2.5% rests with the top ten. Sequencing used PBMCs or T cells enriched from blood (not recorded which). The receptors originated from a woman aged 18-29 years with acute COVID-19. The CDR3 runs from the conserved cysteine through the conserved F or W. A D gene is named only where the DNA matches it firmly. Not all rows give a size; the values are once, few, many and, for expanded clones, a class.

j_call,clone_size,v_call,d_call,cdr3_aa,cdr3_nt
TRBJ2-1,once,TRBV7-6,.,CASSLGASSDPRDEQFF,TGTGCCAGCAGCTTAGGGGCGAGTAGCGACCCTCGGGATGAGCAGTTCTTC
TRBJ2-7,.,TRBV18,TRBD1,CASSLRDRGHEQYF,TGTGCCAGCTCGCTACGGGACAGGGGACACGAGCAGTACTTC
TRBJ2-3,.,TRBV5-1,TRBD2,CASSLFLAGMIDTQYF,TGCGCCAGCAGCTTGTTTCTAGCGGGAATGATAGATACGCAGTATTTT
TRBJ2-3,.,TRBV20-1,.,CSGSLAGTSTDTQYF,TGCAGTGGTAGTCTCGCGGGGACTAGCACAGATACGCAGTATTTT
TRBJ2-5,.,TRBV24-1,.,CATSDSRTSQETQYF,TGTGCCACCAGTGATTCCCGGACAAGCCAAGAGACCCAGTACTTC
TRBJ2-7,.,TRBV19,.,CASSPGTLYEQYF,TGTGCCAGTAGTCCCGGGACACTCTACGAGCAGTACTTC
TRBJ2-7,.,TRBV21-1,.,CASPGTGVRGEQYF,TGTGCCAGCCCAGGGACAGGTGTAAGGGGCGAGCAGTACTTC
TRBJ1-1,.,TRBV19,.,CASRHLREQGTEAFF,TGTGCCAGTAGACACCTCCGGGAACAGGGTACTGAAGCTTTCTTT
TRBJ2-5,.,TRBV6-5,TRBD2,CASTGEGRKTQYF,TGTGCCAGCACCGGGGAGGGAAGAAAGACCCAGTACTTC
TRBJ2-3,few,TRBV5-1,.,CASSPSVGTQYF,TGCGCCAGCAGCCCGTCGGTCGGTACGCAGTATTTT
TRBJ2-3,once,TRBV2,TRBD1,CASYNRGDTQYF,TGTGCCAGCTATAACAGGGGGGATACGCAGTATTTT